These T cell receptor beta chains were read from a single sample in a study of shared clonotypes between healthy human individuals. Produced via immunoSEQ multiplex PCR; TCRdb's table is partial and in-frame only. Of around 2,000,000 clones listed, about 95% were seen once; the top ten hold 0.9% to 1.5%. The sample comprised naive CD8+ T cells sorted from blood. The source is a man between 18 and 29 years old in good health. CDR3s include the opening cysteine and the closing phenylalanine or tryptophan. A D gene is named only where the DNA matches it firmly. Clone size, where shown, is once, few, many, or a class for clones that have expanded.

J,D,size,V,DNA,CDR3
TRBJ2-7,TRBD2,.,TRBV4-3,TGCGCCAGCAGCCAAGAGCATTTAGCGGGAAGGTACGAGCAGTACTTC,CASSQEHLAGRYEQYF
TRBJ1-1,.,.,TRBV5-6,TGTGCCAGCAGCCAAGGACTGCCTGAAGCTTTCTTT,CASSQGLPEAFF
TRBJ1-1,.,.,TRBV5-4,TGTGCCAGCAGCTTCGGGATGACAGTAAGATACACTGAAGCTTTCTTT,CASSFGMTVRYTEAFF
TRBJ2-4,TRBD1,.,TRBV4-1,TGCGCCAGCAGCCTCAGACCGGGACAGGGAGATGAGGGCATTCAGTACTTC,CASSLRPGQGDEGIQYF
TRBJ2-7,TRBD2,once,TRBV4-1,TGCGCCAGCAGCCTCCGGACTAGCGGGGATTACGAGCAGTACTTC,CASSLRTSGDYEQYF
TRBJ2-7,.,.,TRBV29-1,TGCAGCGTTGAAGATAAGGGGCAGGGGGGGCTCTACGAGCAGTACTTC,CSVEDKGQGGLYEQYF
TRBJ2-3,.,.,TRBV11-1,TGTGCCAGCAGCCCCCGGCCCCCCACAGATACGCAGTATTTT,CASSPRPPTDTQYF
TRBJ2-7,.,.,TRBV11-2,TGTGCCAGCAGCTTAGGGGTTACAGCCGAGCAGTACTTC,CASSLGVTAEQYF
TRBJ1-6,.,.,TRBV28,TGTGCCAGCAGCCCTCGGGCCAGGGCGGGTCCAAGCAATTCACCCCTCCACTTT,CASSPRARAGPSNSPLHF
TRBJ2-7,TRBD2,.,TRBV10-3,TGTGCCATCAGTGAGAGGACTAGCGGGGCCTACGAGCAGTACTTC,CAISERTSGAYEQYF
TRBJ1-3,.,.,TRBV6-6,TGTGCCAGCAGTTACGTGACAGTCTCTGGAAACACCATATATTTT,CASSYVTVSGNTIYF
TRBJ2-1,TRBD2,.,TRBV5-6,TGTGCCAGCAGCCCGGGTCCTAGCGGGGATGAGCAGTTCTTC,CASSPGPSGDEQFF
TRBJ2-5,TRBD1,.,TRBV10-1,TGCGCCAGCAGTGAGTCTAGGGACAGCATCCAAGAGACCCAGTACTTC,CASSESRDSIQETQYF
TRBJ1-4,.,.,TRBV19,TGTGCCAGTAGTCCCATCTTTACGGGGCCAACTAATGAAAAACTGTTTTTT,CASSPIFTGPTNEKLFF
TRBJ1-1,.,.,TRBV7-8,TGTGCCAGCAGCCCCCACTTGGAGGGGAACACTGAAGCTTTCTTT,CASSPHLEGNTEAFF
TRBJ1-3,.,.,TRBV6-6,TGTGCCAGCAGTTACCAGGGTTCTGGAAACACCATATATTTT,CASSYQGSGNTIYF
TRBJ1-2,.,.,TRBV7-2,TGTGCCAGCGGGACGGTCTATGGCTACACCTTC,CASGTVYGYTF
TRBJ1-2,TRBD1,.,TRBV19,TGTGCCAGTAGTCCCCCTTTCGACAGGGCGAGCAACTATGGCTACACCTTC,CASSPPFDRASNYGYTF
TRBJ2-1,.,.,TRBV27,TGTGCCAGCAGCCGAAGAGACTCTCCTGGCAATGAGCAGTTCTTC,CASSRRDSPGNEQFF
TRBJ1-2,.,.,TRBV6-1,TGTGCCAGCAGTAATTGGCCGCTAACCCACTTAACCCCTGACTTC,CASSNWPLTHLTPDF
TRBJ1-3,.,once,TRBV7-9,TGTGCCAGCAGCTTATCGGGACGCGACTCTGGAAACACCATATATTTT,CASSLSGRDSGNTIYF
TRBJ2-1,.,.,TRBV19,TGTGCCAGTAGTATAGTGGCCCCAGGTGAGCAGTTCTTC,CASSIVAPGEQFF
TRBJ2-5,.,.,TRBV29-1,TGCAGCGTTGAAGATCTTATCGTCCAGGGGAGATGGCAAGAGACCCAGTACTTC,CSVEDLIVQGRWQETQYF
TRBJ1-2,.,.,TRBV9,TGTGCCAGCAGCGGAGAACAGGGTGCTGATGGCTACACCTTC,CASSGEQGADGYTF
TRBJ1-4,.,.,TRBV5-8,TGTGCCAGCAGCTTGGACACCTACGTTGGACTTCCGAATGAAAAACTGTTTTTT,CASSLDTYVGLPNEKLFF
TRBJ2-1,.,.,TRBV4-1,TGCGCCAGCAGCCAACCCCTCGTCTACAATGAGCAGTTCTTC,CASSQPLVYNEQFF
TRBJ1-1,.,.,TRBV27,TGTGCCAGCAGTTTGTCTAGGGTCGACACTGAAGCTTTCTTT,CASSLSRVDTEAFF
TRBJ2-7,TRBD1,.,TRBV9,TGTGCCAGCAGCGTAGAACCGGGACAGCTTTCCTACGAGCAGTACTTC,CASSVEPGQLSYEQYF
TRBJ1-1,.,.,TRBV19,TGTGCCAGTAGTATTTCGGCAGCCTCGGAAGCTTTCTTT,CASSISAASEAFF
TRBJ2-7,.,.,TRBV7-8,TGTGCCAGCAGCCTAGGTCCGGCGCTTGCCTACGAGCAGTACTTC,CASSLGPALAYEQYF
TRBJ2-7,.,.,TRBV7-8,TGTGCCAGCAGCCCACTCAAGCACGAGCAGTACTTC,CASSPLKHEQYF
TRBJ1-3,.,.,TRBV28,TGTGCCAGCAGTTTAGTGGTGTCTGGAAACACCATATATTTT,CASSLVVSGNTIYF
TRBJ2-7,TRBD2,.,TRBV10-1,TGCGCCAGCAGTAGAGGACTAGCGGGGAGCTCCTACGAGCAGTACTTC,CASSRGLAGSSYEQYF
TRBJ2-7,.,.,TRBV4-1,TGCGCCAGCAGCTATCAACAGGGTCCATCGACCTACGAGCAGTACTTC,CASSYQQGPSTYEQYF
TRBJ2-7,.,.,TRBV5-6,TGTGCCAGCAGCGTCGGTACTTACGAGCAGTACTTC,CASSVGTYEQYF
TRBJ2-4,.,.,TRBV4-1,TGCGCCAGCAGCCAAGGGACAAGCAGCATTCAGTACTTC,CASSQGTSSIQYF
TRBJ1-1,.,.,TRBV28,TGTGCCAGCAGTGTTCGGGGGGGGCCAACTGAAGCTTTCTTT,CASSVRGGPTEAFF
TRBJ2-2,TRBD1,.,TRBV7-9,TGTGCCAGCAACTCACCGGACAGGGAGAACACCGGGGAGCTGTTTTTT,CASNSPDRENTGELFF